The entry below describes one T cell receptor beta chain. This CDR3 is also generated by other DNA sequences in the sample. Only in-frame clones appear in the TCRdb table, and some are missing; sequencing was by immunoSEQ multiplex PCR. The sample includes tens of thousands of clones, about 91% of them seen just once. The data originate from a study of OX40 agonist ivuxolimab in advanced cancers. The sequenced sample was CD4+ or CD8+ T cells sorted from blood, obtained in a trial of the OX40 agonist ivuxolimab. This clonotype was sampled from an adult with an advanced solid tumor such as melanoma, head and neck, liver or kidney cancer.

In DNA, the CDR3 is TGTGCTAGTGGTTTGGACGGGGGGAACACTGAAGCTTTCTTT. Its protein product is CASGLDGGNTEAFF. The chain uses TRBV12-5 and TRBJ1-1, with a possible D match to TRBD1 (5 bases). V lost 1 base and J 1 base, leaving 7 bases between the germline ends. The CDR3 runs 14 residues. The germline V gene encodes CDR1 LGHNT and CDR2 FRNRAP.